This TCR beta chain was sequenced in a study of control samples from healthy donors and cancer patients. On this clone itself: Different DNA sequences within this sample yield the same CDR3.

Trimming pared 3 bases from V and 1 base from J, leaving 3 bases between. The CDR3 covers 11 residues. Germline V gene lookup returns CDR1 DFQATT and CDR2 SNEGSKA (reference sequence). TCRdb's table, derived via immunoSEQ multiplex PCR, lists solely in-frame clones and lacks some. The data show 150,000 to 200,000 clones, with 85% to 90% seen just once and 4.5% to 6% held by the top ten. The rearrangement links TRBV20-1 to TRBJ1-1; D remains unclear. The clonotype originates from a woman younger than 45 in good health. The sequenced sample consisted of blood. The CDR3 here is CSASGNTEAFF. The CDR3 bases are TGCAGTGCTAGCGGGAACACTGAAGCTTTCTTT.